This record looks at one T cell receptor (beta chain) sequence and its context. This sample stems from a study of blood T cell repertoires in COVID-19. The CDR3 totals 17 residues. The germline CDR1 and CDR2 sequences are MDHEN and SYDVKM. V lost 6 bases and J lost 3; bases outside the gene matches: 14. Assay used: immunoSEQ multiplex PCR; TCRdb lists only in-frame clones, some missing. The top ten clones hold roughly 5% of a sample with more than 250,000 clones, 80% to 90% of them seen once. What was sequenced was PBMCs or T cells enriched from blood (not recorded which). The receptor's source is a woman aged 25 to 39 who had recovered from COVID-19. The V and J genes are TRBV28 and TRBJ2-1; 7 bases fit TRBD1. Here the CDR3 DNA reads TGTGCCAGCAGCTCCAGCCCATGGACAGGCGGCTACAATGAGCAGTTCTTC. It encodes CASSSSPWTGGYNEQFF.